This T cell receptor (beta chain) is drawn from a study of OX40 agonist ivuxolimab in advanced cancers. Study-level information: Age averaged roughly 60 years (range about 23 to 80), and more than 80% were male.

General study findings and limits: More expanded clones were found, on average, in CD8+ than in CD4+ T cells.

TCRdb's copy holds only in-frame clones and misses some; the assay was immunoSEQ multiplex PCR. This table holds roughly 120,000 clones, about 92% found once. About this clone itself: Its target is not known.

This clonotype was sampled from an adult with an advanced solid tumor such as melanoma, head and neck, liver or kidney cancer. Specimen: CD4+ or CD8+ T cells sorted from blood, collected in a trial of the OX40 agonist ivuxolimab.

In DNA, the CDR3 is TGCGCCAGCAGCCAAGTTTCGGGGAGCACTGAAGCTTTCTTT. Translation: CASSQVSGSTEAFF. V gene TRBV4-3 combines with J gene TRBJ1-1, with D unclear. The CDR3 has 14 amino acids. V lost 1 base to trimming and J lost 4 bases, with 10 bases between them. In germline, CDR1 is LGHNA, CDR2 YSLEER.